This passage covers 18 T cell receptor beta chains from one sample sequenced in a study of blood T cell repertoires in COVID-19. Produced via immunoSEQ multiplex PCR; TCRdb's table is partial and in-frame only. Among approximately 230,000 clones listed, approximately 82% were seen once. The sample comprised peripheral blood. The receptor set was obtained from an elderly man with acute or convalescent COVID-19.

The chain combines TRBV15 with TRBJ2-1, with no clear D. This CDR3 contains 12 residues. Germline V gene sequence: CDR1 LNHNV, CDR2 YYDKDF (reference sequence). Trimming took 5 bases from V and 3 from J, leaving 5 bases between them. In DNA form, the CDR3 reads TGTGCCACCAGCCAATTCTACAATGAGCAGTTCTTC. Protein: CATSQFYNEQFF.

The V and J genes are TRBV19 and TRBJ2-4; 11 bases fit TRBD2. Germline V CDR1 and CDR2: LNHDA, SQIVND (reference sequence). The CDR3 totals 15 residues. Trimming took 5 bases from V and 11 from J; bases not matched to a gene: 11. This chain's CDR3 is CASSPAGTSGKFQYF. CDR3 nucleotides: TGTGCCAGTAGTCCCGCCGGGACTAGCGGCAAATTTCAGTACTTC.

The CDR3 reads CASSLGPGNSEETQYF. The CDR3 region has the DNA TGTGCCAGCAGCCTGGGACCAGGAAATTCGGAAGAGACCCAGTACTTC. The rearrangement joins TRBV5-4 to TRBJ2-5, with D perhaps given as TRBD1 or TRBD2 (5 bases each). The ends were cut back, 4 bases at V and 3 bases at J, with 19 bases in the middle. Germline-derived CDR1 and CDR2 are SGHNT and YYREEE (reference sequence). CDR3 length: 16 amino acids.

The CDR3 region is CASSMGHTDTQYF. Here the CDR3 DNA reads TGTGCCAGTAGCATGGGACACACAGATACGCAGTATTTT. The rearrangement joins TRBV19 to TRBJ2-3; tentative D call: TRBD1 (6 bases). The CDR3 runs to 13 residues. CDR1 is LNHDA, CDR2 SQIVND, per germline (reference sequence). The ends were cut back, 6 bases at V and 2 bases at J, with 9 bases in the middle.

V and J are TRBV5-4 and TRBJ2-2; D is unresolved. The germline V gene has CDR1 SGHNT and CDR2 YYREEE (reference sequence). The V and J ends lost 0 bases and 6 bases respectively, with 15 bases between them. This CDR3 comprises 16 residues. The CDR3 sequence: CASSLDSLAIPGELFF. The DNA of the CDR3 is TGTGCCAGCAGCTTGGATAGCTTGGCTATCCCCGGGGAGCTGTTTTTT. The whole variable domain, remainder taken from reference TRBV5-4 and TRBJ2-2, is ETGVTQSPTHLIKTRGQQVTLRCSSQSGHNTVSWYQQALGQGPQFIFQYYREEENGRGNFPPRFSGLQFPNYSSELNVNALELDDSALYLCASSLDSLAIPGELFFGEGSRLTVL.

This clone appeared a few times. The V gene is TRBV6-5, the J gene TRBJ2-2; D perhaps matches TRBD2 (6 bases). CDR1 MNHEY and CDR2 SVGAGI come from the germline V gene. This CDR3 is 15 amino acids long. Trimming took 1 base from V and 3 from J, leaving 9 bases between them. In DNA, the CDR3 is TGTGCCAGCAGTTACTGGGGAGGAGACACCGGGGAGCTGTTTTTT. This translates into CASSYWGGDTGELFF.

CDR3 loop: CASYGDNQPQHF. The CDR3, as DNA: TGTGCCAGCTACGGGGACAATCAGCCCCAGCATTTT. The V gene is TRBV28, the J gene TRBJ1-5, with unresolved D. The V gene's germline CDR1 is MDHEN and CDR2 SYDVKM. The CDR3 has 12 amino acids. V was cut by 8 bases and J by 3 bases, with 8 bases left in between.

The chain has TRBV9 and TRBJ2-5; D is undetermined. Trimming took 4 bases from V and 0 from J, leaving 10 bases between them. Germline loops: CDR1 SGDLS, CDR2 YYNGEE. The CDR3 spans 14 residues. The CDR3 is CASSPHGYQETQYF. CDR3 DNA: TGTGCCAGCAGCCCCCACGGGTACCAAGAGACCCAGTACTTC.

The chain joins TRBV5-1 to TRBJ1-1, with D perhaps matching TRBD1 (6 bases). This CDR3 region has 14 residues. Germline V gene sequence: CDR1 SGHRS, CDR2 YFSETQ. V was cut by 4 bases and J by 0 bases, with 10 bases left in between. CDR3 amino acids: CASSLRGMNTEAFF. The CDR3 DNA sequence: TGCGCCAGCAGCCTGAGGGGGATGAACACTGAAGCTTTCTTT.

The chain has TRBV19 and TRBJ2-6, with a tentative D call TRBD1 (5 bases). V lost 1 base, J lost 0 bases, and 10 bases lay in between. The length of the CDR3 is 17 residues. Looked up from germline, CDR1 is LNHDA and CDR2 is SQIVND (reference sequence). CDR3 bases: TGTGCCAGTAGTATAGGGACATGGGGCTCTGGGGCCAACGTCCTGACTTTC. Its protein is CASSIGTWGSGANVLTF.

CDR3 sequence: CASKVGAGNTGELFF. The CDR3 DNA reads as TGTGCCAGTAAGGTTGGGGCAGGGAACACCGGGGAGCTGTTTTTT. The chain employs TRBV19 and TRBJ2-2; D is possibly TRBD1 (5 bases). CDR1 and CDR2 from the germline V gene are LNHDA and SQIVND (reference sequence). This CDR3 has 15 residues. V was trimmed by 7 bases and J by 1 base, leaving 13 bases between them. Using reference TRBV19 and TRBJ2-2 for the parts outside the CDR3, the full variable domain is DGGITQSPKYLFRKEGQNVTLSCEQNLNHDAMYWYRQDPGQGLRLIYYSQIVNDFQKGDIAEGYSVSREKKESFPLTVTSAQKNPTAFYLCASKVGAGNTGELFFGEGSRLTVL.

The gene calls are TRBV2 and TRBJ1-1; D gene unclear. The length of the CDR3 is 13 residues. Trimming took 7 bases from V and 8 from J, leaving 17 bases between them. Germline V lookup: CDR1 SNHLY, CDR2 FYNNEI. The CDR3 DNA is TGTGCCAGCATGGGTAGGCCCCGAGGCGAAGCTTTCTTT. Translating it yields CASMGRPRGEAFF.

The V gene is TRBV7-8, the J gene TRBJ2-2, with TRBD2 matching 8 bases. The CDR3 totals 17 residues. Germline loops: CDR1 SGHVS, CDR2 FQNEAQ. V gave up 5 bases and J gave up 5 bases; unmatched junction bases: 13. CDR3 residues: CASSTRGSGSFTGELFF. In DNA, the CDR3 is TGTGCCAGCAGCACACGAGGAAGCGGGAGCTTTACCGGGGAGCTGTTTTTT.

CDR3 sequence: CASSRTSGRETQYF. In nucleotides, the CDR3 is TGTGCCAGCAGCCGGACTAGCGGGAGAGAGACCCAGTACTTC. The V gene is TRBV28, the J gene TRBJ2-5, with TRBD2 matching 13 bases. Germline values: CDR1 MDHEN, CDR2 SYDVKM. The CDR3 contains 14 residues. The V segment lost 6 bases and the J segment 4 bases; nucleotides outside the gene matches: 2.

V gene TRBV6-5 combines with J gene TRBJ2-7; TRBD1 might be the D (6 bases). The CDR3 is 16 residues long. V lost 0 bases, J lost 3 bases, and 15 bases lay in between. Germline CDR1 MNHEY, CDR2 SVGAGI. CDR3 DNA: TGTGCCAGCAGTTACTCGAAACAACCGACAGGCTACGAGCAGTACTTC. Its translation: CASSYSKQPTGYEQYF.

The chain has TRBV7-9 and TRBJ1-2; no clear D gene. This CDR3 region has 12 residues. V lost 8 bases to trimming and J lost 2 bases, with 9 bases between them. The V gene's germline CDR1 is SEHNR and CDR2 FQNEAQ (reference sequence). CDR3: CASEHPNYGYTF. For the CDR3, the DNA is TGTGCCAGCGAACACCCGAACTATGGCTACACCTTC.

The gene calls are TRBV3-1 (or the pseudogene TRBV3-2) and TRBJ2-2, with TRBD2 matching 7 bases. The germline V gene has CDR1 LGHDT and CDR2 YNNKEL (reference sequence). Trimming took 1 base from V and 2 from J; bases not matched to a gene: 1. This CDR3 region has 15 residues. The CDR3 is CASSQAGGNTGELFF. The CDR3 DNA reads as TGTGCCAGCAGCCAAGCGGGGGGTAACACCGGGGAGCTGTTTTTT.

This clone has only one observation. The J gene is TRBJ2-2, the V gene TRBV27, with D hard to call. Deletions cut 2 bases from V and 6 bases from J, with 13 bases between. Per germline, CDR1 MNHEY and CDR2 SMNVEV (reference sequence). The CDR3 sequence is 15 residues long. The CDR3 bases are TGTGCCAGCAGTTTAAACTCGGGTTGGGCCGGGGAGCTGTTTTTT. It specifies CASSLNSGWAGELFF.